Reported below is one TCR beta chain. This sample was taken from a study of blood T cell repertoires in COVID-19. CDR3 length: 17 amino acids. With 5 bases removed from V and 3 bases from J, the gap between germline ends came to 22 bases. Germline V CDR1 and CDR2: MDHEN, SYDVKM. Generated by immunoSEQ multiplex PCR, the TCRdb table keeps only in-frame clones and is missing some. The repertoire has tens of thousands of clones, about nine tenths of them found once; the top ten carry 25% to 30%. The sample taken for sequencing was peripheral blood. The source of this sequence is a woman of 80 years or more with active or convalescent COVID-19. This rearrangement joins TRBV28 to TRBJ2-5, with unresolved D. The CDR3 here is CASSLPPGSRPEETQYF. In DNA form, the CDR3 reads TGTGCCAGCAGTCTTCCTCCGGGTTCACGACCCGAAGAGACCCAGTACTTC. The full variable domain, with the rest looked up from reference TRBV28 and TRBJ2-5, is DVKVTQSSRYLVKRTGEKVFLECVQDMDHENMFWYRQDPGLGLRLIYFSYDVKMKEKGDIPEGYSVSREKKERFSLILESASTNQTSMYLCASSLPPGSRPEETQYFGPGTRLLVL.